This TCR beta chain was sequenced for a study of graft-versus-host responses after intestinal transplantation (dated by TCRdb to the early 2020s). With respect to the entire study: The transplants that recipients got were multivisceral, liver-intestinal, or isolated intestinal. All recipients received anti-thymocyte globulin induction followed by maintenance tacrolimus and steroids for around 3 years. After intestinal transplantation, graft-versus-host and host-versus-graft alloreactive T cell clones were followed in the graft, circulation and bone marrow using bulk TCR-beta CDR3 sequencing. Alloreactive clones were identified by sequencing pre-transplant mixed lymphocyte reaction products and comparing them with unstimulated pre-transplant donor and recipient T cells. The cohort enrolled about two dozen intestinal transplant recipients including one retransplant, and 3 patients lacking pretransplant specimens were excluded. A peak of at least 4% donor T cells among recipient peripheral blood mononuclear cells was the definition used for donor T cell macrochimerism. Rather than going through the commercial service, samples from three later patients were sequenced in-house on an Illumina MiSeq and processed with MiXCR. Paper-wide results and their limitations: Patients with donor T cell macrochimerism had high GvH to HvG T cell clonal ratios in their allografts. GvH clones were detected in recipient bone marrow, and some appeared earlier in ileal mucosa or blood, consistent with an intestinal mucosal origin. The relatively low number and heterogeneity of intestinal transplant patients limited the conclusions. Early after transplant, declines in HvG clones were associated with peak levels of circulating GvH clones.

A remark on this clone: Its antigen specificity is not known. Base qualities are not recorded, but no much larger clone differs from it by a single base.

Library construction relied on the immunoSEQ multiplex PCR assay. Adaptive Biotechnologies carried out high-throughput TCR-beta CDR3 sequencing of genomic DNA for most patients. The authors' pipeline ran thus. Adaptive's ImmunoSEQ software was the source of the TCR sequencing data for 18 patients, while a few other patients were processed with MiXCR and VDJtools. CDR3 nucleotide sequences shared by donor and recipient were removed because the origin of these sequences could not be assigned. To be classed as alloreactive, a clone needed at least 2-fold expansion over unstimulated cells and a minimum CFSE-low frequency of 0.002% (template counts) or 0.001% (read counts). Clones were considered mappable if detected in sequenced pre-transplant spleen, lymph node, or MLR CFSE-low populations of the donor or recipient. Cumulative frequency of alloreactive clones was calculated as a percentage of all sequences weighted by copy number. TCRdb holds this immuneACCESS table with in-frame rearrangements only. Some clones are missing; in checked studies, unresolved V genes explain under half, and the rest has no known cause. V, J and clone size were drawn from that table, and D and trimming were deduced from the DNA. Across this sample there are about 97,000 clones, with approximately 92% seen only once. Of the sample, about 16% falls within the top ten clones.

In the first month after transplant, blood samples were collected up to 4 times, and after that at least monthly when available. The germline V gene encodes CDR1 SGHVS and CDR2 FQNEAQ. The V end loses 5 bases and the J end loses 4 bases, and a stretch of 11 bases separates them. The CDR3 starts with the cysteine, ends with the phenylalanine, and has 13 residues. The kept DNA is CDR3 alone, 39 bases in frame from the first base. The material was PBMCs, obtained around 450 days after intestinal transplant. The sequence is built from TRBV7-8 and TRBJ2-5; D gene: possibly TRBD1, on 6 matching bases. This clonotype originated in a human patient who received an intestinal transplant, so some T cells may come from the graft donor. The nucleotides are TGTGCCAGCAGCCTTGGACAGCTAGAGACCCAGTACTTC. Its translation is CASSLGQLETQYF.